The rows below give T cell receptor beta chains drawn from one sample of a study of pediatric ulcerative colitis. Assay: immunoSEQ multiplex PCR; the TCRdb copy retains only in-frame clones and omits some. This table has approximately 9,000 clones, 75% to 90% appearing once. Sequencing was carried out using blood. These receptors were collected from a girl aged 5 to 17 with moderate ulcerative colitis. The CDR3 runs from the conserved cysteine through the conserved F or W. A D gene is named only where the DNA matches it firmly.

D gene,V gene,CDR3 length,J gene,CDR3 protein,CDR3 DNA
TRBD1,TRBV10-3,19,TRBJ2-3,CAISDNRDPRDRVPDTQYF,TGTGCCATCAGCGATAACCGAGACCCGCGGGACAGGGTCCCCGATACGCAGTATTTT
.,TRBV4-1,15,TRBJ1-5,CASSQDRQPQQPQHF,TGCGCCAGCAGCCAAGACCGACAGCCTCAACAGCCCCAGCATTTT
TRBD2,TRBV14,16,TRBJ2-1,CASSHPSSGRANEQFF,TGTGCCAGCAGCCATCCGTCTAGCGGGAGAGCGAATGAGCAGTTCTTC
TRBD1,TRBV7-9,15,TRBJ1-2,CASSDRDSANYGYTF,TGTGCCAGCAGCGACCGGGACAGCGCTAACTATGGCTACACCTTC
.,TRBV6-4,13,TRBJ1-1,CASRAGLNTEAFF,TGTGCCAGCAGGGCCGGACTGAACACTGAAGCTTTCTTT
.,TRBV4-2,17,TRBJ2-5,CASTKGEGHPPGETQYF,TGTGCCAGCACTAAAGGGGAAGGACACCCTCCGGGGGAGACCCAGTACTTC
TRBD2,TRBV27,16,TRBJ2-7,CASSFRGREGSNEQYF,TGTGCCAGCAGTTTTCGAGGGCGGGAGGGCTCCAACGAGCAGTACTTC
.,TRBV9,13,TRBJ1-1,CASSVATGTEAFF,TGTGCCAGCAGCGTAGCTACGGGCACTGAAGCTTTCTTT
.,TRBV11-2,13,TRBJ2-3,CASSLGGAETQYF,TGTGCCAGCAGCTTGGGGGGCGCGGAAACGCAGTATTTT
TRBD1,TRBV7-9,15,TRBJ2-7,CASTQDRGRVHEQYF,TGTGCCAGCACCCAAGACAGGGGAAGAGTACACGAGCAGTACTTC
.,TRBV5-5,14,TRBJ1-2,CASSGWGGIGGYTF,TGTGCCAGCAGCGGGTGGGGAGGGATAGGAGGCTACACCTTC
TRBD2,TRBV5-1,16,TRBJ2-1,CASSFGLAGGHNEQFF,TGCGCCAGCAGCTTCGGTTTAGCGGGAGGGCACAATGAGCAGTTCTTC
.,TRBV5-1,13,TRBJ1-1,CASSLVLNTEAFF,TGCGCCAGCAGCTTGGTTTTGAACACTGAAGCTTTCTTT